Each of the 5 T cell receptor beta chains below was sequenced from the same sample in a study of blood T cell repertoires in COVID-19. Sequenced by immunoSEQ multiplex PCR; TCRdb stores in-frame clones only, minus some. Among hundreds of thousands of clones listed, around 86% were seen once. Sequencing was performed on peripheral blood. These receptors were taken from a woman aged 30 to 39 with active or convalescent COVID-19.

The chain has TRBV10-3 and TRBJ1-2, with D possibly being TRBD1 (6 bases). This CDR3 is 13 amino acids long. Trimming removed 9 bases at V and 8 bases at J, with 19 bases between. Germline CDR1 ENHRY, CDR2 SYGVKD. The CDR3 nucleotides read TGTGCCATGAATACAGGGCCGGGCGGGGGCTACACCTTC. It codes for CAMNTGPGGGYTF.

This clone was detected only a few times. This chain joins TRBV5-1 and TRBJ1-2, with D perhaps matching TRBD1 (6 bases). The CDR3 extends over 15 amino acids. The germline V gene has CDR1 SGHRS and CDR2 YFSETQ. The ends were cut back, 0 bases at V and 8 bases at J, with 17 bases in the middle. CDR3 sequence: CASSLVGQLGSGYTF. CDR3 nucleotides: TGCGCCAGCAGCTTGGTAGGACAGCTGGGGTCGGGCTACACCTTC.

This chain links TRBV6-5 with TRBJ1-4; weak D call: TRBD1 (6 bases). With 6 bases removed from V and 8 bases from J, the gap between germline ends came to 13 bases. The germline V gene has CDR1 MNHEY and CDR2 SVGAGI. This CDR3 region has 13 residues. CDR3 amino acids: CASRQGGREKLFF. In DNA form, the CDR3 reads TGTGCCAGCAGACAGGGAGGGAGGGAAAAACTGTTTTTT.

This clone was recorded once. The rearrangement joins TRBV18 to TRBJ1-1; no definite D call. This CDR3 spans 14 amino acids. CDR1 KGHSH and CDR2 LQKENI come from the germline V gene. The germline V and J ends were trimmed by 5 bases and 5 bases, with 15 bases remaining between them. The CDR3 spells CASSSLASVTEAFF. The DNA of the CDR3 is TGTGCCAGCTCATCATTGGCAAGCGTGACTGAAGCTTTCTTT.

The chain uses TRBV18 and TRBJ2-4; D might be TRBD2 (6 bases). The V gene lost 3 bases and the J gene lost 7 bases, with 16 bases spanning the gap. The CDR3 sequence is 15 residues long. CDR1 is KGHSH, CDR2 LQKENI, per germline. The CDR3, as DNA: TGTGCCAGCTCACCCGCCGGGGAGGTGGGGAACATTCAGTACTTC. It is translated as CASSPAGEVGNIQYF.